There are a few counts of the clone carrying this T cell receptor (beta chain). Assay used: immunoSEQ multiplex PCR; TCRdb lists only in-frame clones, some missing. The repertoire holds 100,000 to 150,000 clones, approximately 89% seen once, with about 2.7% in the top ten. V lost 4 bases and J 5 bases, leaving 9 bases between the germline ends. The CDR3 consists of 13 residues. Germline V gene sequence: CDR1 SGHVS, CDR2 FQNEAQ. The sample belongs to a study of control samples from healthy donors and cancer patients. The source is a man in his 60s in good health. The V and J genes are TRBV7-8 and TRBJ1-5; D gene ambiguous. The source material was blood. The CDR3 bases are TGTGCCAGCAGCTGGTCTCGCGATCAGCCCCAGCATTTT. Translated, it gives CASSWSRDQPQHF.